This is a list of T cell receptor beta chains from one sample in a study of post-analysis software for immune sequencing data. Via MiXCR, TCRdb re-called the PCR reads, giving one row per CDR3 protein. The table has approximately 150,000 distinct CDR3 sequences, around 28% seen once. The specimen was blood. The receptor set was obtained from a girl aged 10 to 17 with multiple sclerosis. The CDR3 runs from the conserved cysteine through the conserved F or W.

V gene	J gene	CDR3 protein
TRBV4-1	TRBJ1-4	CASSQEQGRANEKLFF
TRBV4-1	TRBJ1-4	CASSVGEKLFF
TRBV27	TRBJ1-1	CAGTPRIGSTEAFF
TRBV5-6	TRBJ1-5	CASSRVPNQPQHF
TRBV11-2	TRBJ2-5	CASSGGASGREALETQYF
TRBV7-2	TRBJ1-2	CASSPRQGYYGYTF
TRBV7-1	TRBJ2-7	CASSSPDGLDTYEQYF
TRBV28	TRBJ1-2	CASSSLGDYTF
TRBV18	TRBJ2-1	CASSPGGSGGNEQFF
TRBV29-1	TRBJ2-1	CSVEDPLAGGALEQFF
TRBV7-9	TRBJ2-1	CASIKTGTSGSYNEQFF
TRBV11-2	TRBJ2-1	CASRAEYNEQFF
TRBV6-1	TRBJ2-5	CASSTTSGRQETQYF
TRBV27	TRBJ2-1	CASSLLATNNEQFF
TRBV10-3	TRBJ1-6	CAIRVGTANSPLHF
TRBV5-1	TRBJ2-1	CASSRTSGPYNEQFF
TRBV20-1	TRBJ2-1	CSARLLTSGYHNEQFF
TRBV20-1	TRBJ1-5	CSATPGTVINQPQHF